Reported below is one T cell receptor (beta chain). There are many counts of this clonotype. Its cognate antigen has yet to be identified. No base-level quality is on record; no much larger clone is a single base apart. This entry comes from a study of T cell repertoires in cytomegalovirus infection (dated by TCRdb to about 2019). Context from the whole study: Donor HLA type was relevant to the analysis, as public TCR beta signatures indicated carriage of CMV infection together with the matching HLA type. What the work shows at the level of the full study, not this receptor alone: In the ex vivo response, HLA-C-restricted CMV-specific TCR beta clonotypes were dominant, and in two of eight donors the single most frequent clonotype came from this HLA-C-restricted group. In both this cohort and an independent approximately 400-donor cohort, the cumulative frequency of public TCR beta family members distinguished carriers of CMV infection plus the relevant HLA type.

TCRdb lists the instrument as Illumina HiSeq 1500. Through fastp at Q25 and MiXCR, TCRdb rebuilt clones from the public reads, retaining in-frame beta chains. Each record represents a unique CDR3 protein, reported with the most common genes and DNA among its rows. The sample includes some 400,000 distinct CDR3 sequences, with 25% to 40% observed a single time. Approximately 13% of the sample is in the top ten clones. V lost 4 bases and J lost 0 bases; the stretch between them is 10 bases long. There are 14 amino acids in the CDR3, from cysteine to phenylalanine inclusive. The sequence is cut down to CDR3 DNA, 42 bases in frame from base 1. CDR1 and CDR2 (SGHTA, FQGNSA) derive from the germline V gene.

The TCR originated in a human donor in good health (CMV status not recorded). Some clones in this sample may be carry-over from other donors' samples. The receptor chain draws on TRBV7-2 and TRBJ2-7; too little of a D gene remains to name it. The sequenced sample was PBMCs. The CDR3 region: CASSSDASSYEQYF. In nucleotides, the sequence is TGTGCCAGCAGCTCGGACGCGAGCTCCTACGAGCAGTACTTC.